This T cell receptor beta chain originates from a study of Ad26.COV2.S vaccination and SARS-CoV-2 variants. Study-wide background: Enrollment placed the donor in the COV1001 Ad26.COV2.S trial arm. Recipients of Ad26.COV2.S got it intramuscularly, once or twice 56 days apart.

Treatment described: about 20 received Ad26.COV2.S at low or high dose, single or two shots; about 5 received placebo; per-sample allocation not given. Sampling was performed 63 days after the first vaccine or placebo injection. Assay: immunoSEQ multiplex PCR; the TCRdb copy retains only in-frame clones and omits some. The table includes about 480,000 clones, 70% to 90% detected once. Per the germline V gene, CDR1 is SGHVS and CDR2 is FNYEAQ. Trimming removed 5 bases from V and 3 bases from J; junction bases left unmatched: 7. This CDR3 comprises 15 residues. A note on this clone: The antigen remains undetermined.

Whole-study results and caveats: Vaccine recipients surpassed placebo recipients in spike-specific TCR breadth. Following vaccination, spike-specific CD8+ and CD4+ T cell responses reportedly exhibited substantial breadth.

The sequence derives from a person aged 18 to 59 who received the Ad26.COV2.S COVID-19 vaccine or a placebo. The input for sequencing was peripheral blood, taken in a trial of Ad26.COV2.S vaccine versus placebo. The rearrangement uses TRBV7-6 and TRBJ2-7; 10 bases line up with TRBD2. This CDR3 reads CASSPQASGGYEQYF. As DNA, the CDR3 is TGTGCCAGCAGCCCCCAGGCTAGCGGGGGCTACGAGCAGTACTTC.